This T cell receptor beta chain is from a study of blood T cells in healthy people across ages. Germline loops: CDR1 KGHDR, CDR2 SFDVKD. CDR3 length: 16 amino acids. Trimming took 2 bases from V and 11 from J; bases not matched to a gene: 15. PCR was performed a second time for roughly 7 to 12 cycles using a sample-barcoded 5' primer and a J-beta primer mix. Via MiXCR, TCRdb re-called the 5' RACE reads, giving one row per CDR3 protein. This table holds some 860,000 distinct CDR3 sequences, roughly three fifths found once. This clonotype was seen at least ten times. Sequencing was carried out using blood. The chain carries TRBV24-1 and TRBJ2-5, with 8 bases matching TRBD1. This clonotype originated in a man between 35 and 55 years old in good health. The CDR3 DNA reads TGTGCCACCAGTGATTACGGGCAGGGGGCAAATCGAGAGCAGTACTTC. It translates to CATSDYGQGANREQYF.